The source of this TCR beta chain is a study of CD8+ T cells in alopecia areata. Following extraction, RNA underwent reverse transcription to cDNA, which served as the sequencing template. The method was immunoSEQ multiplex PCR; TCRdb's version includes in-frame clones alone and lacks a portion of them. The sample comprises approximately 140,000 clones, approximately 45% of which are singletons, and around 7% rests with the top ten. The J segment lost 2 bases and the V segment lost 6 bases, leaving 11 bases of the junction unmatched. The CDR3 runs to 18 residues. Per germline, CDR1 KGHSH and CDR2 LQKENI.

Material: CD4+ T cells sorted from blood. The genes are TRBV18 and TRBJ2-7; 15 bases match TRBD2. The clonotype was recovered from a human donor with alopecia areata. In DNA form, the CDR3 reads TGTGCCAGCTCGCTTAGGACTAGCGGGAGGGCCAATCCCTACGAGCAGTACTTC. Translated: CASSLRTSGRANPYEQYF.